The subject of this entry is one TCR beta chain. Its antigen is currently unknown. Germline lookup yields CDR1 MNHEY and CDR2 SVGEGT. V was trimmed by 0 bases and J by 7 bases, leaving 12 bases between them. The CDR3 covers 14 residues. TCRdb reprocessed the 5' RACE reads via MiXCR and lists one record per CDR3 protein. This table holds roughly 49,000 distinct CDR3 sequences, roughly a quarter found once. The source of the sample is a study of T-cell memory formation after mild COVID-19. Study results and limitations: From day 15 to 85, contracting clones were balanced between CD4 and CD8, whereas later expanders leaned toward CD4+.

This chain connects TRBV6-2 or TRBV6-3 to TRBJ1-1; the D gene is possibly TRBD1 (5 bases). Material for sequencing was PBMCs or a T cell subset sorted from them (not recorded which). This TCR came from a man aged 18 to 30 who had mild COVID-19 (a few samples of this study predate the infection). Cell type and time point are not known. The CDR3 nucleotides read TGTGCCAGCAGTTACTCCTTCAGGGATGTTGAAGCTTTCTTT. It yields the protein CASSYSFRDVEAFF.